What follows are 7 T cell receptor beta chains derived from one specimen sequenced in a study of shared clonotypes between healthy human individuals. Naive CD8 cells were CD45RO-negative, positively selected for CCR7, excluding terminally differentiated effector memory CD45RA+ cells. Generated by immunoSEQ multiplex PCR, the TCRdb table keeps only in-frame clones and is missing some. The data contain roughly 850,000 clones, just over 95% of them singletons. Sequenced material: naive CD8+ T cells sorted from blood. These receptors all stem from a man under 40 in good health.

The chain has TRBV7-9 and TRBJ2-5, with D unresolved. V was pared by 2 bases and J by 1 base, with 8 bases between. Per the germline V gene, CDR1 is SEHNR and CDR2 is FQNEAQ (reference sequence). The CDR3 contains 14 residues. CDR3 sequence reads: CASSLLESQETQYF. The DNA of the CDR3 is TGTGCCAGCAGCTTACTGGAATCCCAAGAGACCCAGTACTTC.

This clone was seen a single time. This chain joins TRBV7-9 and TRBJ2-7, with 9 bases lining up with TRBD1. Losses at the gene ends were 3 bases for V and 5 bases for J; bases not matched to a gene: 5. Germline V gives CDR1 SEHNR, CDR2 FQNEAQ (reference sequence). The CDR3 contains 14 residues. CDR3 protein: CASSFRDRVNEQYF. The CDR3 bases are TGTGCCAGCAGCTTCAGGGACAGGGTCAACGAGCAGTACTTC.

The genes are TRBV27 and TRBJ2-1; D may correspond to TRBD1 or TRBD2 (5 bases each). The CDR3 contains 16 residues. CDR1 is MNHEY, CDR2 SMNVEV, per germline (reference sequence). Between the trimmed V and J ends, which lost 6 bases and 6 bases, there was a span of 21 bases. CDR3 nucleotides: TGTGCCAGCAGCCCATTAGGGACCCTAGGGTCCAATGAGCAGTTCTTC. Encoded protein: CASSPLGTLGSNEQFF.

This clone was picked up a small number of times. This sample also contains other DNA sequences that code for the same CDR3. The genes are TRBV27 and TRBJ1-5; D unclear. This CDR3 contains 12 residues. Germline values: CDR1 MNHEY, CDR2 SMNVEV (reference sequence). Trimming removed 3 bases at V and 6 bases at J, with 6 bases between. The CDR3: CASSFIGQPQHF. The CDR3 DNA is TGTGCCAGCAGTTTTATCGGTCAGCCCCAGCATTTT.

The J gene is TRBJ2-3, the V gene TRBV7-8, with 11 bases that match TRBD1. Germline V gene lookup returns CDR1 SGHVS and CDR2 FQNEAQ. V dropped 5 bases and J dropped 6; count of bases not matched to a gene: 7. CDR3 length: 15 amino acids. CDR3: CASSASGTGGDTQYF. DNA of the CDR3: TGTGCCAGCAGCGCCTCCGGGACAGGGGGGGATACGCAGTATTTT.

As for this clone: Other nucleotide sequences from this sample produce the same CDR3. The V and J genes are TRBV27 and TRBJ1-1, with D perhaps TRBD1 (5 bases). The CDR3 runs to 14 residues. Trimming shortened V by 2 bases and J by 1 base, and 8 bases separated the two germline ends. Germline V gene lookup returns CDR1 MNHEY and CDR2 SMNVEV (reference sequence). CDR3 sequence reads: CASSLQGGNTEAFF. The CDR3 nucleotides are TGTGCCAGCAGTTTACAGGGAGGGAACACTGAAGCTTTCTTT.

The rearrangement uses TRBV6-6 and TRBJ1-4; 8 bases map to TRBD1. Trimming took 0 bases from V and 8 from J; bases not matched to a gene: 8. The CDR3 consists of 16 residues. Germline lookup yields CDR1 MNHNY and CDR2 SVGAGI (reference sequence). Written as DNA, the CDR3 is TGTGCCAGCAGTTACTCATTGGACAGGGTTGGAGAAAAACTGTTTTTT. Translation: CASSYSLDRVGEKLFF.